The TCR beta chain under discussion was sequenced for a study of beta chain features in type 1 diabetes (dated by TCRdb to the late 2010s). For the wider study: Mean age, gender distribution, total cell number and subset yield did not differ between patients and healthy donors. Whereas all 28 donors provided naive and central memory subsets, regulatory and stem cell-like memory subsets were isolated from just 8 patients and about 8 healthy donors. In the study, recently diagnosed type 1 diabetes patients and matched healthy donors were compared on the TCRB repertoires of their sorted circulating CD4+ T cell subsets. Across all samples, fewer than 110,000,000 sorted cells were examined, and cell number per subset correlated strongly with RNA yield.

Each donor gave one peripheral blood draw, averaging approximately 0.11 L, which was collected into heparinised tubes. Using a panel that included CD45RO, CCR7, CD25, CD127, CD95 and CD27, naive, central memory, regulatory and stem cell-like memory CD4+ T cells were sorted on a BD FACSAria II. A purity above 98% was achieved for all sorted populations. PBMCs were separated immediately by Lymphoprep density gradient centrifugation and were stained directly, without being cultured. So that batch effects would be minimized, each experiment stained and sorted samples in pairs, pairing one healthy donor with one patient. V is reduced by 7 bases and J by 3 bases, leaving a spacing of 4 bases between them. The CDR3 has 11 amino acids, counting the end cysteine and phenylalanine. Only the CDR3 portion is preserved as DNA: 33 bases, with reading frame beginning at the first base. Based on the germline V gene (reference sequence), the CDR1 and CDR2 sequences are LNHDA and SQIVND.

Study-wide findings and limitations: Type 1 diabetes patients showed a moderate but significant shortening of TCRB CDR3 length in all four CD4+ subsets. Sequencing cDNA rather than genomic DNA could over-represent highly expressing activated cells, although activation and CD3 levels did not differ between groups. HLA sub-analyses involved small numbers of individuals, so any influence of HLA type on TCRB rearrangement remained unresolved. Shorter templates might be favored by PCR, yet because patient and control samples were amplified and corrected together, any such skew would affect both groups equally. Patients with type 1 diabetes made fewer insertions and deleted more nucleotides at VDJ recombination sites, implying thymic rearrangement abnormalities. Naive, central memory and regulatory TCRB repertoires appeared to be more similar among patients than among healthy donors.

The High Capacity cDNA Reverse Transcription Kit was used to reverse transcribe all of the isolated RNA, meaning that expressed TCRB transcripts were what got sequenced. Naive, central memory and regulatory T cell samples underwent deep immunoSEQ sequencing, averaging about 3.57 million total reads per sample. Sorted cells were lysed in RLT buffer, and RNA was extracted using DNase-treated RNeasy Micro or Mini kits according to cell number. To prevent cross-contamination, each cell subset was processed individually, whereas patient and healthy donor samples were processed jointly. The immunoSEQ multiplex PCR was used to amplify TCRB sequences from cDNA, generating 87-bp fragments that spanned the CDR3 region. Amplicons were sequenced on the Illumina HiSeq platform. On the authors' methods: Synthetic template baselines were used to correct PCR bias computationally, reads within Hamming distance 2 were collapsed, and singletons that could not be merged were discarded. Reads were aligned against IMGT to assign V, D and J genes, CDR3 length and insertions or deletions at six rearrangement sites. Clonotype counts were normalized to sorted cell number within each subset before computing true diversity and Gini coefficients with the tcR R package. Repertoire sharing was quantified using the overlap coefficient calculated on TCRB nucleotide sequences. Out-of-frame TCRB sequences from naive cells were analyzed as a proxy for the pre-selection repertoire. The immuneACCESS repertoire file appears here via TCRdb, limited to in-frame rearrangements. These files lack a portion of the clones; in checked studies, under half of the deficit traces to unresolved V genes, and the cause of the others is not known. Clone size and V and J calls were adopted from that table, with D and trimming inferred from the DNA. In this sample the table shows about 700,000 clones, roughly an eighth of which occur a single time. Less than 0.025% of the sample belongs to the ten largest clones.

The table lists this clone with a few counts. The clone's antigen remains unknown. One base away there is no much larger clone; base qualities are not given. This receptor was identified in a man aged 18 to 35 with type 1 diabetes. The chain was built from TRBV19 and TRBJ1-3, with the D gene uncertain. Sequenced material: naive CD4+ T cells from blood. The sample's cell subset or site label, in plain terms: true naive CD4+ T cells. CDR3 protein: CASKRGNTIYF. At the DNA level, the sequence is TGTGCCAGTAAACGTGGAAACACCATATATTTT.